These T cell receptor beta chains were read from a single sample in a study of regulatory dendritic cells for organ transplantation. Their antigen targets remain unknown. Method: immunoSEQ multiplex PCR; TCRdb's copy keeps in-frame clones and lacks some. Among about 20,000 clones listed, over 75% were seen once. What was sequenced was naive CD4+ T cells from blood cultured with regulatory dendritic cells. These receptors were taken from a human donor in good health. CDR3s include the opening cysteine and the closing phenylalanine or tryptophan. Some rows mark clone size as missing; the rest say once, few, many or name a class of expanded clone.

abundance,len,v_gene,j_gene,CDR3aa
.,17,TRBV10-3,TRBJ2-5,CAISEAGGSLNQETQYF
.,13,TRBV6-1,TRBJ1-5,CASRVDRVQPQHF
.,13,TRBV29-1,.,CSVSQVLLGEQYF
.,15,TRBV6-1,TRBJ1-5,CASSDRGGSNQPQHF
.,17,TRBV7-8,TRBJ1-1,CASSLPVDKPVRPEAFF
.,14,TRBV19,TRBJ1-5,CASTKDSPNQPQHF
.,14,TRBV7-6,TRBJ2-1,CASSSPSSYNEQFF
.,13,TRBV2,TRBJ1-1,CASSDDANTEAFF
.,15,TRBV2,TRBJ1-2,CASSEARDGHYGYTF
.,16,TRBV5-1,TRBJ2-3,CASGLGAGVNADTQYF
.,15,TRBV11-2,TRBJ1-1,CASSLGQVVNTEAFF
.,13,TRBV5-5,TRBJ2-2,CASSVSLPGELFF
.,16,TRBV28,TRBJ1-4,CASSSGGQGAREKLFF
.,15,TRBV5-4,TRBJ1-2,CASSLSWDRDYGYTF
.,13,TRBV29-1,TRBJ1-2,CSARPGQNYGYTF
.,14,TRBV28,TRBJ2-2,CASSPVGPTGELFF
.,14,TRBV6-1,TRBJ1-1,CASSEAQGNTEAFF
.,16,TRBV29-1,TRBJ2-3,CSVVGIGTGMSDTQYF
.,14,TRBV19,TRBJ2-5,CASSSGRGWETQYF
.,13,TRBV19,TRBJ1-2,CASSTTGHGGYTF
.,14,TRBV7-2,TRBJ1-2,CASSLQGTYYGYTF
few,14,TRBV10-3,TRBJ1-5,CAISTNGLNQPQHF
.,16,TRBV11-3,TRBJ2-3,CASSLGAVAGTDTQYF
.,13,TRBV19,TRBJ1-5,CASSRSVGRPQHF
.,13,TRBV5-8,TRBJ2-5,CASSSRGQETQYF
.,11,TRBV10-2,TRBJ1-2,CAGSGGYGYTF
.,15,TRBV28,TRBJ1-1,CASSSPGQPNTEAFF
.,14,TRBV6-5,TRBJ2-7,CASSRGGLLHEQYF
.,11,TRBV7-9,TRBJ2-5,CAKNRGETQYF
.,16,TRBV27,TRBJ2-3,CASSPLREGPTDTQYF
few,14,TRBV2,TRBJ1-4,CASSDRISQGKLFF
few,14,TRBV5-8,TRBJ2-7,CASRRQGGSYEQYF
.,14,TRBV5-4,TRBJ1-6,CASSAGALISPLHF
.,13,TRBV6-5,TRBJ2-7,CASSSKQGTEQYF
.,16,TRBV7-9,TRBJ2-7,CASSRSGQSPTYEQYF
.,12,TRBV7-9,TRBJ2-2,CAGEVIVGQLFF
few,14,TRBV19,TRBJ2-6,CASSIDPGANVLTF
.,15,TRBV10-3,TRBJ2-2,CAISDGTPRTGELFF
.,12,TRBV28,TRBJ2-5,CASSLYRETQYF
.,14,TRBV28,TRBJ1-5,CASLEDSDYQPQHF
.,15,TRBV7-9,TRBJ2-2,CASSQTGKADGELFF
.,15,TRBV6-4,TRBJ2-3,CASSAGLAATDTQYF
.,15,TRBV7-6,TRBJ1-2,CASSLGFQDTYGYTF
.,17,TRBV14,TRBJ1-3,CASSQDSWAPSGNTIYF
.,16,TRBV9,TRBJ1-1,CASSVVGGQGNTEAFF
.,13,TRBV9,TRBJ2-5,CASSPRTAGTQYF
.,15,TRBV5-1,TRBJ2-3,CASSLASGGRDTQYF
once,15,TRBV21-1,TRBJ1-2,CASSPTTGPSGGYTF
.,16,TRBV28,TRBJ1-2,CASSQFPGQGNYGYTF
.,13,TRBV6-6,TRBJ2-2,CASSSWDTGELFF
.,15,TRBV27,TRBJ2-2,CASSKTGSNTGELFF
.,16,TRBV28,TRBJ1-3,CASSLWVSSSGNTIYF
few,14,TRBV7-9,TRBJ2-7,CASSFLGTQYEQYF
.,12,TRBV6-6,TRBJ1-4,CASSYQQGTEFF
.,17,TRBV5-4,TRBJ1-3,CASSPEPGGAPGNTIYF
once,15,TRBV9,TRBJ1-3,CASSRLGTLGNTIYF
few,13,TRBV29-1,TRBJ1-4,CSVRLQGLGKLFF
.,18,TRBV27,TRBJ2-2,CASSFLSIAGRPTGELFF
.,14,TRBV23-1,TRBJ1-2,CASSPPVGDYGYTF
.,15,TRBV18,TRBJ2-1,CASSRGLAGADEQFF